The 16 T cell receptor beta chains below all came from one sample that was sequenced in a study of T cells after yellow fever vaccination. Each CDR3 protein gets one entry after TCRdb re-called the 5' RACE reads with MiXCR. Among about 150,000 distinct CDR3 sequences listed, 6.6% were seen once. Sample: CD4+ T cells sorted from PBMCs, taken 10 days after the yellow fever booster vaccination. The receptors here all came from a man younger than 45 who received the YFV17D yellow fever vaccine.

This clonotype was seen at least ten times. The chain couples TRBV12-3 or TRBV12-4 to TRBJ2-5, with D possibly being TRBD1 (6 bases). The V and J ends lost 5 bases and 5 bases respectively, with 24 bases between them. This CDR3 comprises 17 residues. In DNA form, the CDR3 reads TGTGCCAGCAGTACCACAGGGTTCACGGCCGGAACGGAGACCCAGTACTTC. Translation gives CASSTTGFTAGTETQYF.

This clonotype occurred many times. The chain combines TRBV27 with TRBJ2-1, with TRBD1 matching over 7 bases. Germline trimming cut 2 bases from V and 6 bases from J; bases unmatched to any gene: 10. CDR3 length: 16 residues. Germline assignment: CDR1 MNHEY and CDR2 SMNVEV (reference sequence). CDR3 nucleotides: TGTGCCAGCAGTTTACGTGGCTGGACAGGCACCAATGAGCAGTTCTTC. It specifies CASSLRGWTGTNEQFF.

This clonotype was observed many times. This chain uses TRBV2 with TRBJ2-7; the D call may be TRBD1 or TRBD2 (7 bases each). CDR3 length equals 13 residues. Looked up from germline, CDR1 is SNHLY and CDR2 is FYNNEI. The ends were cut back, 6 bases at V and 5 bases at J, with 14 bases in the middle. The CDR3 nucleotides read TGTGCCAGCAGGATGGGAGGGGGCAACGAGCAGTACTTC. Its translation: CASRMGGGNEQYF.

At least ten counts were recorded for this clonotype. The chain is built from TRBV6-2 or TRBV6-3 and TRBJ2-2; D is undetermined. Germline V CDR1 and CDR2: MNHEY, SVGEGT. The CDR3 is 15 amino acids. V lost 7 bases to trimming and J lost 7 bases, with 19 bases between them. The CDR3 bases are TGTGCCAGCACCCATCGCCCCCTTAGTTACGGGGAGCTGTTTTTT. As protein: CASTHRPLSYGELFF.

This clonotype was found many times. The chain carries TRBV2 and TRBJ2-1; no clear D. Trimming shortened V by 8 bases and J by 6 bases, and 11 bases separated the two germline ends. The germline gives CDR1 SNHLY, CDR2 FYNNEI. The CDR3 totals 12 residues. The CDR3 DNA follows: TGTGCCAGCTTGGCTCTTGGCAATGAGCAGTTCTTC. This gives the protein CASLALGNEQFF.

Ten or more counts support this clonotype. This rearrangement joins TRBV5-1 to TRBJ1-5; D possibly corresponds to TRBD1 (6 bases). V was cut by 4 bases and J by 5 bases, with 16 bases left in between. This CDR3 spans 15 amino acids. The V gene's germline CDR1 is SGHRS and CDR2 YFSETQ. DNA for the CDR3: TGCGCCAGCAGCGCGGATGGGGGCGGGTATCAGCCCCAGCATTTT. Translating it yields CASSADGGGYQPQHF.

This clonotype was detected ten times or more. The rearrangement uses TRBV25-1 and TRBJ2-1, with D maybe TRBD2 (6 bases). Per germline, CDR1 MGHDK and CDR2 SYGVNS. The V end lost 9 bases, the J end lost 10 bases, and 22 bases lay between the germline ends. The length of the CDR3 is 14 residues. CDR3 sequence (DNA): TGTGCCAGTAACCGGGACTGGAAGAATGAAGAGCAGTTCTTC. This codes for CASNRDWKNEEQFF. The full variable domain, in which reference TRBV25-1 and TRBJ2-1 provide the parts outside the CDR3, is EADIYQTPRYLVIGTGKKITLECSQTMGHDKMYWYQQDPGMELHLIHYSYGVNSTEKGDLSSESTVSRIRTEHFPLTLESARPSHTSQYLCASNRDWKNEEQFFGPGTRLTVL.

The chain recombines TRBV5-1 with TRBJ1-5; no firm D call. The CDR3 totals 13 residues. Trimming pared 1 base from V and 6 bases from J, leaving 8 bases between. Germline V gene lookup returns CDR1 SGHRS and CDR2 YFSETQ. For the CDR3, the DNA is TGCGCCAGCAGCTTGCAGGCAGGTCAGCCCCAGCATTTT. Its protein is CASSLQAGQPQHF.

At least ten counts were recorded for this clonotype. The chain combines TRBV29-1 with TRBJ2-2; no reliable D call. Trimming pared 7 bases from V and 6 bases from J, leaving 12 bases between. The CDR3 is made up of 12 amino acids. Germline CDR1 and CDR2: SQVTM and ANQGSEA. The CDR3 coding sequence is TGCAGCGGCAAGAGTTCTGCCGGGGAGCTGTTTTTT. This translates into CSGKSSAGELFF.

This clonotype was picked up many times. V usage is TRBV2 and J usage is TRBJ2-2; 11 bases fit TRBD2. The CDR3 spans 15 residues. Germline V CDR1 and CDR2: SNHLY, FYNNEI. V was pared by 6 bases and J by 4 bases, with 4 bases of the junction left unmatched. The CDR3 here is CASRGTSGATGELFF. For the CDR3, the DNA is TGTGCCAGCAGGGGGACTAGCGGAGCCACCGGGGAGCTGTTTTTT.

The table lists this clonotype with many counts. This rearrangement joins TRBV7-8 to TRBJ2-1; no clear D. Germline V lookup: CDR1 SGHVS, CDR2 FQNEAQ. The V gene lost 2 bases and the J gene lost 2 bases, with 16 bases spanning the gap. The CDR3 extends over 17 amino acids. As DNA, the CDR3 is TGTGCCAGCAGCTTAAGGGCCTTAAGGTATGCCTACAATGAGCAGTTCTTC. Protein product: CASSLRALRYAYNEQFF.

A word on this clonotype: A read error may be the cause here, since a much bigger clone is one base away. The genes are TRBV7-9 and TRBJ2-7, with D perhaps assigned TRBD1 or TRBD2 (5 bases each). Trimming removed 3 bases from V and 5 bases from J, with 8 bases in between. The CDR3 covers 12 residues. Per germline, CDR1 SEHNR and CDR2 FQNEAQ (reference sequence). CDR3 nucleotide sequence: TGTGCCAGCAGCTTTGGGGGACACGAGCAGTACTTC. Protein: CASSFGGHEQYF.

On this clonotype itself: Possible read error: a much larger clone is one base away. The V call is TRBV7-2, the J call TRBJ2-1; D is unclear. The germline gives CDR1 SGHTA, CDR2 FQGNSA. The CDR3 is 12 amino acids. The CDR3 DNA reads TGTGCCAGCACCTTAAGTGGGGATGAGCAGTTCTTC. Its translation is CASTLSGDEQFF.

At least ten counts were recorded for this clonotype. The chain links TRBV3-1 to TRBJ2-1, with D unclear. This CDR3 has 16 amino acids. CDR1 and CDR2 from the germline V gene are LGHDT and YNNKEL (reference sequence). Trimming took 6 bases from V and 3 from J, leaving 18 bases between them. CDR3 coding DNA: TGTGCCAGCAGGCCTCGGGTGGCCCCGGGCTACAATGAGCAGTTCTTC. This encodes CASRPRVAPGYNEQFF.

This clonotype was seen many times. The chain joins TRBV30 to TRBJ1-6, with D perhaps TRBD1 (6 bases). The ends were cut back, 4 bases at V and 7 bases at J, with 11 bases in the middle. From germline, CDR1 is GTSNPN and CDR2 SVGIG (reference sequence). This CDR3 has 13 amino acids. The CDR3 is CAWNRGPNSPLHF. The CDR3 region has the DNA TGTGCCTGGAACCGGGGGCCGAATTCACCCCTCCACTTT.

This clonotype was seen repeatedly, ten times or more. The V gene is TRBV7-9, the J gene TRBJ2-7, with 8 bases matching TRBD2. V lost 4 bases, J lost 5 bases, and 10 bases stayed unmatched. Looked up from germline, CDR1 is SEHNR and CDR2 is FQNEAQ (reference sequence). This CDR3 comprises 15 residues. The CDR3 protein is CASSSTSGFGNEQYF. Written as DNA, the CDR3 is TGTGCCAGCAGCTCCACTAGCGGCTTTGGGAACGAGCAGTACTTC.